This T cell receptor (beta chain) was identified during a study of blood T cells in healthy people across ages. Points from the study as a whole: The study lacked donor CMV status, which possibly confounded expanded clonotype changes. Older individuals had lower TCR beta diversity per million T cells (the decline was roughly linear).

The second PCR ran roughly 6 to 12 cycles with a sample-barcoded 5' primer and J-beta primers. Via MiXCR, TCRdb re-called the 5' RACE reads, giving one row per CDR3 protein. Seen here are roughly 730,000 distinct CDR3 sequences, around three fifths observed once, and the top ten hold roughly 24%. A note on this clonotype: Antigen unknown.

Looked up from germline, CDR1 is LGHNA and CDR2 is YNFKEQ. V lost 1 base and J 1 base, leaving 13 bases between the germline ends. This CDR3 contains 16 residues. The chain employs TRBV4-2 and TRBJ1-1, with a tentative D call TRBD1 (6 bases). The sequencing input was blood. The receptor was isolated from a man aged 35-49 years in good health. This CDR3 reads CASSQAAGQTNTEAFF. The CDR3 region has the DNA TGTGCCAGCAGCCAAGCGGCGGGACAAACGAACACTGAAGCTTTCTTT.